Sequencing of this T cell receptor beta chain was carried out in a study of blood T cell repertoires in COVID-19. Looking at the study overall: T cells, B-cell-depleted T cells, or PBMCs provided the cDNA or gDNA that served as material.

The germline V and J ends were trimmed by 1 base and 8 bases, with 11 bases remaining between them. This CDR3 region has 13 residues. The germline V gene has CDR1 LNHNV and CDR2 YYDKDF (reference sequence). Per the original data handling: For nucleated cells, counts were estimated from reference gene primer amplification. TCRdb's copy holds only in-frame clones and misses some; the assay was immunoSEQ multiplex PCR. The V and J calls and clone size were taken over from that table, and D and trimming were inferred from the DNA. Of some 110,000 clones listed, more than 85% were seen once; the top ten hold 2.1%.

The rearrangement uses TRBV15 and TRBJ1-2; D ambiguous. The sequence came from a middle-aged man with COVID-19, enrolled during active disease. Sequenced: peripheral blood. CDR3: CATSRVYPVGYTF. CDR3 DNA sequence: TGTGCCACCAGCAGAGTATACCCAGTGGGCTACACCTTC.